Included here is one T cell receptor (beta chain) sequence, with context. The antigen remains unidentified. Germline V gives CDR1 PRHDT, CDR2 FYEKMQ (reference sequence). This CDR3 region has 15 residues. The V end lost 1 base, the J end lost 0 bases, and 10 bases lay between the germline ends. Semi-nested PCR with Nested Universal Primer A followed constant-region reverse priming of full-length variable regions. Each CDR3 protein gets one entry after TCRdb re-called the 5' RACE reads with MiXCR. The sample consists of approximately 40,000 distinct CDR3 sequences, around 20% of them appearing once. The sorted Tregs were CD4+CD25+CD127-/low cells. Study-wide results and caveats: The larger-cohort validation was restricted to a single TCR beta V-J rearrangement rather than whole repertoires.

This TCR derives from a female donor with breast cancer. The chain uses TRBV13 and TRBJ2-7; D may match TRBD1 or TRBD2 (5 bases each). The sample consisted of Tregs sorted from blood. CDR3 loop: CASSLASGSSYEQYF. CDR3 nucleotides: TGTGCCAGCAGCTTAGCTTCAGGGAGCTCCTACGAGCAGTACTTC.